This T cell receptor beta chain originates from a study of human T cells and chemical hapten exposure. Study context: After 6 days, upper back 0.01% DPC patch tests were scored.

Described time point: patch test 2, 6 weeks after DPC sensitization. Treatment described: therapeutic diphenylcyclopropenone sensitization with weekly scalp DPC. TCRdb processed the RACE reads anew with MiXCR; each CDR3 protein has one entry. The profile shows more than 110,000 distinct CDR3 sequences, about 11% of them singletons. This clonotype was seen a handful of times. The input for sequencing was whole blood, taken in connection with sensitization to the hapten diphenylcyclopropenone (DPC). The sequence came from a woman between 50 and 59 years old with alopecia areata. Some clones in this sample may be carry-over from other donors' samples.

CDR3 amino acids: CASSQEVTGTRHNEQFF. For the CDR3, the DNA is TGTGCCAGCAGCCAAGAAGTAACCGGGACCAGACACAATGAGCAGTTCTTC. The chain has TRBV3-2 and TRBJ2-1; the table's TRBD1 call for D was not verified on the DNA. TRBV3-2 represents a pseudogene. The length of the CDR3 is 17 residues.